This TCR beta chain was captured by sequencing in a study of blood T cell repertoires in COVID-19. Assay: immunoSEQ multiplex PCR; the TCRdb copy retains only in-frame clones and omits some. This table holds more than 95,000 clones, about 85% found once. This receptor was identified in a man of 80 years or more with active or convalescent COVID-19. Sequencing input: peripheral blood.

The CDR3 region is CASSYDGQLSGYTF. The CDR3 DNA reads TGTGCCAGCAGTTACGACGGACAGCTGAGCGGCTACACCTTC. The gene calls are TRBV6-5 and TRBJ1-2; D may be TRBD1 (6 bases). This CDR3 has 14 amino acids. V lost 2 bases and J lost 8, with 15 bases in between. CDR1 MNHEY and CDR2 SVGAGI come from the germline V gene.